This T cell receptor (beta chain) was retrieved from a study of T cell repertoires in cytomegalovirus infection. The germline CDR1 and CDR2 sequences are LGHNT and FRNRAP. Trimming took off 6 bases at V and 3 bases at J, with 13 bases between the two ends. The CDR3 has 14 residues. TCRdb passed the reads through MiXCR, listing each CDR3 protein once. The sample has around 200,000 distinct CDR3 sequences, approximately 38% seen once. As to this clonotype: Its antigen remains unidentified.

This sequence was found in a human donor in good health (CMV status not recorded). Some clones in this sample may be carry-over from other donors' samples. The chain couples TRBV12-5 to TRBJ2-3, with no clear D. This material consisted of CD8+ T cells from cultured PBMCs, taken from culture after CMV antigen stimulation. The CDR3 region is CASGDPERTDTQYF. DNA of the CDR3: TGTGCTAGTGGGGATCCTGAGAGGACAGATACGCAGTATTTT.